A single T cell receptor (beta chain) is shown here with its context. Germline V gives CDR1 SQVTM, CDR2 ANQGSEA. This CDR3 is 12 amino acids long. V dropped 3 bases and J dropped 5 bases, with 10 bases sitting between them. This entry comes from a study of shared clonotypes between healthy human individuals. Terminally differentiated effector memory CD45RA+ cells were excluded from the naive CD8 cells, which were CD45RO-negative and positively selected for CCR7. Genomic DNA of every subset was divided equally among multiple immunoSEQ plates. Clones were read by immunoSEQ multiplex PCR, and TCRdb kept only the in-frame ones, dropping some. This table has 600,000 or so clones, roughly 95% appearing once.

The chain employs TRBV29-1 and TRBJ1-2; possible D gene TRBD1, 5 bases. The source material was naive CD8+ T cells sorted from blood. The clonotype comes from a woman aged 25-40 years in good health. CDR3 DNA sequence: TGCAGCGTTGACCAGGGTGTGTATGGCTACACCTTC. Protein product: CSVDQGVYGYTF.